This T cell receptor (beta chain) originates from a study of response to subunit inactivated influenza vaccine listed by TCRdb under 2018. The study in broad terms: Deep quantitative profiling of the T cell receptor repertoire was used in the study to follow responses to a trivalent subunit inactivated influenza vaccine. Beyond this particular receptor, the publication reports: It was suggested by the authors that each seasonal influenza vaccination may recruit only a limited number of new T cells.

With regard to this clonotype: This receptor's antigen is unknown. A much larger clonotype is one base distant, so this may be a read error.

The germline V gene (reference sequence) gives CDR1 as LGHDT and CDR2 as YNNKEL. The CDR3 sequence holds 13 residues, the cysteine and phenylalanine included. The CDR3 DNA has 39 bases and is translated from base 1. V and J are trimmed by 6 bases and 8 bases, and the gene matches miss 9 bases of the junction. Library generation was performed with RT-PCR. Sequencing instrument: Illumina HiSeq 2500. TCRdb redid the processing of the public reads, applying fastp at Q25 and MiXCR, and retained in-frame beta chains. A single entry per CDR3 protein holds the most common genes and DNA from its merged rows. The sample table contains approximately 520,000 distinct CDR3 sequences; only one count was recorded for around 25% of them. The top ten clonotypes cover under 2.5% of the sample.

The chain is encoded by TRBV3-1 joined to TRBJ2-5; 7 bases in between match TRBD1. The source of this sequence is a man aged 45 to 65 who received an inactivated influenza vaccine. Donor details come from another sample of the same person, matched by shared clones. Sequenced material: CD4+ T cells sorted from PBMCs, taken roughly 5 days after vaccination. The nucleotide sequence is TGTGCCAGCAGTCGGGACAGCTTGTTCACCCAGTACTTC. It specifies CASSRDSLFTQYF.